The entry below describes one T cell receptor (beta chain). It has no known antigen specificity. Per-base qualities were not stored, and no clone one base away is much larger. Using the deep immunoSEQ assay, multiplex PCR amplified TCR CDR3 regions from genomic DNA. Extracted genomic DNA from each cell subset was distributed evenly across all wells of several immunoSEQ 96-well plates, and each plate was treated as a replicate. For sorted subsets, each replicate PCR was loaded with about 200 ng genomic DNA, equivalent to approximately 27,000 T cell genomes. Purified libraries were measured with a Qubit 3.0 fluorometer, size-checked on a Bioanalyzer 2100, and measured again with the KAPA Library Quantification kit. Every immunoSEQ 96-well plate was sequenced on a separate single-read 150-cycle Illumina NextSeq 550 flow cell. From the authors' description of their analysis: Because the immunoSEQ output included only junctional sequences and no quality scores, the filtering could not be the same as the filtering used for full-length reads. Sequences were annotated with PyIR, a Python wrapper for IgBLAST v1.9, and V/J genes and CDR3 were assigned using IMGT germline references. Reads were filtered out if the reads had weak V/J assignments (E-value above 1e-6), no CDR3, stop codons, out-of-frame junctions, or ambiguous translated residues. V3J clonotypes were defined as sequences sharing an identical inferred V gene, J gene, and CDR3 amino acid sequence. Percentage overlap between repertoires was calculated by dividing the number of shared unique clonotypes by the size of the smaller repertoire. Richness of each repertoire was evaluated using RTK rarefaction, the Chao1 estimator, and Recon v2.1 estimates of unobserved clonotypes. Generation probabilities for all TCRbeta clonotypes obtained by the gDNA method from a few donors were computed using OLGA. Held by TCRdb, this immuneACCESS table contains in-frame sequences only and omits some clones. Under half of the omission traces to an unresolved V gene where checked; the cause of the rest is unknown. The V and J calls and clone size were taken over from that table, and D and trimming were inferred from the DNA. The sample yields about 2.4 million clones; roughly 93% were counted once. The top ten constitute about 0.34% of the sample.

The data were obtained in a study of shared clonotypes between healthy human individuals (dated by TCRdb to the early 2020s). Study-level background: A couple of women and a few men aged 18 to 49 years were included in the cohort. Per donor, leukapheresis produced somewhere between about 0.94 and 9.5 billion PBMCs. For each donor, three plates each were used for CD4 naive and CD4 memory, two plates were used for CD8 naive, and one plate was used for CD8 memory. To estimate repertoire size and how much clonotypes are shared between individuals, the study performed deep sequencing of blood TCR repertoires from a few healthy adults. Libraries were prepared and TCR repertoires were sequenced by different laboratories using diverse techniques, in order to increase sequencing depth and limit assay-specific biases. What the study reported, not specific to this receptor: Based on pairwise subsampling, the degree of clonotype sharing among donors was expected to be affected by sequencing depth. Compared with non-shared clonotypes, clonotypes shared by all four sorted-subset donors had higher generation probabilities. Because the study included only a small number of donors, the genetic and exposure-history diversity represented was limited. Sampling was restricted to blood, and TCR repertoires in tissue are likely to differ from TCR repertoires in blood. Naive subsets generally had larger estimated clonotype richness than memory subsets. Even with the large sequencing depth, rarefaction of the sorted-subset datasets indicated that sequencing was incomplete. When four donors were compared, the shared fraction of clonotypes was about 5% for naive CD4, roughly 3.4% for naive CD8, 2% to 2.5% for memory CD4, and 0.4% for memory CD8.

The donors were healthy, HIV-negative adults who had no recently reported acute infections or vaccinations. Only Caucasian adults living in Nashville, Tennessee, USA were represented among the donors. Magnetic negative selection was used to enrich CD4+ T cells, after which naive cells were positively selected on CD45RA and the negative fraction became the memory subset. Blood was obtained by leukapheresis, after which PBMCs were separated by Ficoll-Histopaque density gradient centrifugation and cryopreserved in liquid nitrogen vapor phase. Purity and quantity of every magnetically sorted T cell population were checked by analytical flow cytometry. Genomic DNA was isolated from each sorted fraction and quantified by UV absorbance on a Nanodrop 2000c. Measured from the cysteine to the phenylalanine, the CDR3 is 15 residues long. Only the CDR3 portion is preserved as DNA: 45 bases, with reading frame beginning at the first base. According to the germline V gene (reference sequence), CDR1 reads MNHNY and CDR2 reads SVGAGI. At the junction V is shortened by 7 bases and J by 2 bases; bases outside the gene matches: 7.

In this chain, TRBV6-6 is recombined with TRBJ2-1, with 8 middle bases fitting TRBD2. The sequence was collected from a man younger than 35 in good health. Some clones in this sample may be carry-over from other donors' samples. Sequencing was done on a sample of naive CD4+ T cells from PBMCs. This specimen's cell subset or site label, per the study, means: CD45RA+ positively selected. The DNA sequence follows: TGTGCCAGCACCCCCATAGCGGGAACCTACAATGAGCAGTTCTTC. This sequence encodes CASTPIAGTYNEQFF.